The 15 T cell receptor beta chains listed next were all sequenced from one sample in a study of T cells expressing NK-cell markers. TCRdb reworked the 5' RACE reads into one entry per CDR3 protein, no DNA. The table gives 200,000 to 300,000 distinct CDR3 sequences; the top ten clones make up about 0.39% of it. Sequenced sample: blood T cells: a sorted CD56 or NKG2C T cell subset, CD4+ or CD8+ T cells, or bulk PBMC T cells (not recorded which). Receptor source: a man younger than 35 in good health.

The V call is TRBV20-1, the J call TRBJ1-6. The V gene's germline CDR1 is DFQATT and CDR2 SNEGSKA (reference sequence). The CDR3 length is 13 residues. CDR3 amino acids: CSAISSYNSPLHF.

The chain has TRBV7-2 and TRBJ2-5; without DNA, the TCRdb call of TRBD1 cannot be checked. The CDR3 is made up of 16 amino acids. CDR1 is SGHTA, CDR2 FQGNSA, per germline. The chain's CDR3 is CASSLWAGGIQETQYF.

This chain uses TRBV20-1 with TRBJ1-1; TCRdb selects TRBD1, and the lack of DNA leaves this call unchecked. CDR1 and CDR2 from the germline V gene are DFQATT and SNEGSKA (reference sequence). The CDR3 has 14 residues. CDR3: CSANTGHTNTEAFF.

V gene TRBV12-3 or TRBV12-4 combines with J gene TRBJ2-3. The CDR3 is 11 residues long. CDR3 loop: CASSFGDTQYF.

This chain joins TRBV10-3 and TRBJ2-7. This CDR3 comprises 16 residues. Germline V CDR1 and CDR2: ENHRY, SYGVKD. CDR3 in amino acids: CAISESASESSYEQYF.

The V call is TRBV9, the J call TRBJ2-2; as DNA is missing, the TRBD2 call by TCRdb cannot be tested. Germline V gives CDR1 SGDLS, CDR2 YYNGEE. CDR3 length: 17 amino acids. CDR3 amino acids: CASSVAGTSAFTGELFF.

The chain uses TRBV20-1 and TRBJ1-2; with no DNA, the TCRdb D assignment of TRBD1 cannot be verified. Germline V lookup: CDR1 DFQATT, CDR2 SNEGSKA (reference sequence). This CDR3 has 16 residues. The CDR3 loop reads CSARGGTGGAGYGYTF.

The chain couples TRBV12-3 or TRBV12-4 to TRBJ2-1. The CDR3 totals 15 residues. CDR3 residues: CASSFRASGMDEQFF.

This chain uses TRBV6-5 with TRBJ2-7; TCRdb selects TRBD2, and the lack of DNA leaves this call unchecked. CDR1 MNHEY and CDR2 SVGAGI come from the germline V gene. The CDR3 is 17 amino acids. This CDR3 is CASSSGLAGGRSAEQYF.

The chain is built from TRBV11-3 and TRBJ2-2. CDR1 is SGHNT, CDR2 YENEEA, per germline. This CDR3 comprises 14 residues. The chain's CDR3 is CASSLRPDTGELFF.

This chain links TRBV6-2 or TRBV6-3 with TRBJ2-1; absent DNA, TCRdb's TRBD2 call cannot be checked. From germline, CDR1 is MNHEY and CDR2 SVGEGT. The CDR3 sequence is 13 residues long. CDR3 sequence: CASSELAGNEQFF.

The chain combines TRBV20-1 with TRBJ2-1; TCRdb lists TRBD1, though no DNA is available to test this call. The CDR3 spans 16 residues. Germline CDR1 reads DFQATT; CDR2 reads SNEGSKA (reference sequence). CDR3 residues: CSATRPTGGSYNEQFF.

V usage is TRBV6-5 and J usage is TRBJ2-2. This CDR3 has 15 amino acids. Germline V gene lookup returns CDR1 MNHEY and CDR2 SVGAGI. CDR3 sequence reads: CASFLRRLDTGELFF.

This chain joins TRBV12-3 or TRBV12-4 and TRBJ2-3; TCRdb's D call, TRBD1, is unchecked because there is no DNA. The CDR3 is made up of 16 amino acids. CDR3 residues: CASSFTPGTRSDTQYF.

The chain employs TRBV20-1 and TRBJ2-1; the D call of TRBD1 rests on TCRdb alone, since no DNA is present to check it. The CDR3 has 13 amino acids. Germline-derived CDR1 and CDR2 are DFQATT and SNEGSKA (reference sequence). This CDR3 reads CSVAGGIGNEQFF.